The 2 T cell receptor beta chains given below trace back to one sample, sequenced in a study of blood T cell repertoires in COVID-19. The repertoire was sequenced with immunoSEQ multiplex PCR; TCRdb's copy has only in-frame clones and lacks some. Counted here are about 140,000 clones, roughly four fifths occurring once; the ten biggest clones make up around 9.5%. Source material: peripheral blood. Receptors originate from a woman aged 45-65 years with active or convalescent COVID-19.

This chain joins TRBV7-9 and TRBJ2-4; 7 bases agree with TRBD2. J gave up 0 bases and V 4 bases, and 6 bases lay outside the gene matches. The CDR3 extends over 16 amino acids. Germline V gives CDR1 SEHNR, CDR2 FQNEAQ (reference sequence). The CDR3 here is CASSSSGVLAKNIQYF. The CDR3 coding sequence is TGTGCCAGCAGCTCCAGCGGGGTATTAGCCAAAAACATTCAGTACTTC.

The chain's CDR3 is CASSSDRLLYEQYF. As DNA, the CDR3 is TGTGCCAGCAGTTCAGACAGGCTGCTCTACGAGCAGTACTTC. The chain recombines TRBV6-2 or TRBV6-3 with TRBJ2-7, with D perhaps matching TRBD1 (6 bases). This CDR3 is built from 14 residues. Germline CDR1 is MNHEY and CDR2 is SVGEGT. The V end was cut by 4 bases, the J end by 3 bases, with 13 bases between.